This entry features one TCR beta chain sequence. Its antigen is not known. Other DNA sequences in this specimen translate into the identical CDR3. The CDR3 length is 15 residues. Losses at the gene ends were 0 bases for V and 1 base for J; bases not matched to a gene: 0. CDR1 is SGHRS and CDR2 is YFSETQ in the germline V gene. Measured with immunoSEQ multiplex PCR; TCRdb has only the in-frame clones, and not every one. Of 90,000 to 120,000 clones listed, about 92% are singletons. The sample belongs to a study of T cell responses to AZD1222 COVID-19 vaccine. Study-wide points: Vaccination with two AZD1222 doses was followed by a rise in Spike-specific TCR breadth and depth. Just a handful of people given AZD1222 tested seropositive at baseline.

The rearrangement links TRBV5-1 to TRBJ2-1; TRBD1 matches 8 bases. The material sequenced was peripheral blood, taken on day 0 of AZD1222 vaccination. This clonotype was sampled from an adult in good health. CDR3 protein: CASSLGQGSYNEQFF. For the CDR3, the DNA is TGCGCCAGCAGCTTGGGACAGGGGTCCTACAATGAGCAGTTCTTC.